The present T cell receptor (beta chain) was sequenced within a study of T cell changes during pregnancy in multiple sclerosis. This clone was found once. Libraries were prepared by immunoSEQ multiplex PCR; TCRdb keeps only in-frame clonotypes and omits some of them. The sample comprises more than 65,000 clones, 80% to 90% of which are singletons, and 3% to 3.5% rests with the top ten. The germline V gene has CDR1 KGHSH and CDR2 LQKENI. Between the trimmed V and J ends, which lost 1 base and 4 bases, there was a span of 14 bases. This CDR3 spans 15 amino acids. This rearrangement joins TRBV18 to TRBJ2-7, with D perhaps matching TRBD2 (6 bases). The sample was peripheral blood, taken before pregnancy. The clonotype was recovered from a female donor with multiple sclerosis, enrolled in a pregnancy study. The CDR3 here is CASSPRDFKGYEQYF. The CDR3 DNA follows: TGTGCCAGCTCACCACGGGACTTTAAGGGGTACGAGCAGTACTTC. The whole variable domain, remainder taken from reference TRBV18 and TRBJ2-7, is NAGVMQNPRHLVRRRGQEARLRCSPMKGHSHVYWYRQLPEEGLKFMVYLQKENIIDESGMPKERFSAEFPKEGPSILRIQQVVRGDSAAYFCASSPRDFKGYEQYFGPGTRLTVT.